Following are 8 T cell receptor beta chains from one sample sequenced in a study of PD-L1 blockade in urothelial cancer. The protocol was immunoSEQ multiplex PCR, while the TCRdb copy is restricted to in-frame clones and leaves out a portion. This table has 60,000 to 75,000 clones, about 90% appearing once. Described time point: pretreatment peripheral blood. This sample comprised PBMCs, obtained around atezolizumab (anti-PD-L1) treatment. The source is a man in his fifties or sixties with urothelial cancer.

About this clone: Relative to the germline gene, one junction end is altered; a read error may explain this. The genes are TRBV6-5 and TRBJ1-2; D perhaps matches TRBD1 (5 bases). Germline lookup yields CDR1 MNHEY and CDR2 SVGAGI. CDR3 size: 14 residues. CDR3 region: CASTYGRGNYGYTF. The CDR3 region has the DNA TGTGCCAGCACTTACGGGCGGGGGAACTATGGCTACACCTTC.

This clone showed up just once. V and J are TRBV19 and TRBJ2-7, with TRBD2 as a possible D gene (6 bases). V was clipped by 11 bases and J by 1 base, with 24 bases between them. Germline CDR1 is LNHDA and CDR2 is SQIVND (reference sequence). This CDR3 contains 16 residues. CDR3 bases: TGTGCCTCCAGAGGGTCGGGCACTCGGGGGTCCTACGAGCAGTACTTC. Its translation is CASRGSGTRGSYEQYF.

The chain combines TRBV6-5 with TRBJ1-6; D unresolved. Germline lookup yields CDR1 MNHEY and CDR2 SVGAGI. The CDR3 consists of 14 residues. Trimming removed 0 bases at V and 8 bases at J, with 8 bases between. The CDR3 protein is CASSYSVEYSPLHF. In DNA form, the CDR3 reads TGTGCCAGCAGTTACTCGGTAGAGTATTCACCCCTCCACTTT.

V gene TRBV5-1 combines with J gene TRBJ2-2; 7 bases map to TRBD1. The V gene's germline CDR1 is SGHRS and CDR2 YFSETQ. This CDR3 spans 15 amino acids. V shed 0 bases, J shed 4 bases, and the junction held 3 bases outside the gene matches. CDR3 in DNA: TGCGCCAGCAGCTTGGAAGGGGGCCGCACCGGGGAGCTGTTTTTT. Translation: CASSLEGGRTGELFF.

J is TRBJ2-3 and V is TRBV11-3; 7 positions agree with TRBD1. The CDR3 contains 14 residues. The germline V gene encodes CDR1 SGHNT and CDR2 YENEEA. V gave up 7 bases and J gave up 0 bases; unmatched junction bases: 4. The CDR3, as DNA: TGTGCCAGCACCCAGGACAGGAGCACAGATACGCAGTATTTT. Protein product: CASTQDRSTDTQYF. The full variable domain, in which reference TRBV11-3 and TRBJ2-3 provide the parts outside the CDR3, is EAGVVQSPRYKIIEKKQPVAFWCNPISGHNTLYWYLQNLGQGPELLIRYENEEAVDDSQLPKDRFSAERLKGVDSTLKIQPAELGDSAVYLCASTQDRSTDTQYFGPGTRLTVL.

The V call is TRBV7-3, the J call TRBJ2-2, with D uncertain. There are 14 residues in the CDR3. Germline V gene sequence: CDR1 SGHTA, CDR2 FQGTGA. Between the trimmed V and J ends, which lost 1 base and 2 bases, there was a span of 5 bases. The CDR3 protein is CASSLKLNTGELFF. The CDR3 nucleotides are TGTGCCAGCAGCTTAAAACTTAACACCGGGGAGCTGTTTTTT. Full variable domain (remainder filled in from reference TRBV7-3 and TRBJ2-2): GAGVSQTPSNKVTEKGKYVELRCDPISGHTALYWYRQSLGQGPEFLIYFQGTGAADDSGLPNDRFFAVRPEGSVSTLKIQRTERGDSAVYLCASSLKLNTGELFFGEGSRLTVL.

V and J are TRBV5-1 and TRBJ2-2; D gene uncertain. The germline CDR1 and CDR2 sequences are SGHRS and YFSETQ. There are 15 residues in the CDR3. Trimming took off 0 bases at V and 0 bases at J, with 6 bases between the two ends. CDR3 nucleotide sequence: TGCGCCAGCAGCTTGGTCGCAGCGAACACCGGGGAGCTGTTTTTT. Encoded protein: CASSLVAANTGELFF.

V usage is TRBV9 and J usage is TRBJ2-2, with D uncertain. The CDR3 extends over 14 amino acids. The germline CDR1 and CDR2 sequences are SGDLS and YYNGEE. V was shortened by 3 bases and J by 1 base, with 7 bases between the two germline ends. Here the CDR3 DNA reads TGTGCCAGCAGCGAACGACTGAACACCGGGGAGCTGTTTTTT. Protein sequence: CASSERLNTGELFF.